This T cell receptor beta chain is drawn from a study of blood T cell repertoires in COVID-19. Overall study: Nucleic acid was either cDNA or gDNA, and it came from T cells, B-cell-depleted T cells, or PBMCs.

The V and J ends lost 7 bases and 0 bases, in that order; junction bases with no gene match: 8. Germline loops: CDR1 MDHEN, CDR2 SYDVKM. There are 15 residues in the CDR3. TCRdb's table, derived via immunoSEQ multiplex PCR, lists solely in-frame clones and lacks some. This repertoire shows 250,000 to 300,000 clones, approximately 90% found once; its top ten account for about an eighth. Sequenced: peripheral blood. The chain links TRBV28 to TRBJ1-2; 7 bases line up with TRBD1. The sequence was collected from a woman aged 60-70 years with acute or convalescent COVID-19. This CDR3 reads CASTPTGLPNYGYTF. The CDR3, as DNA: TGTGCCAGCACCCCGACAGGGCTGCCTAACTATGGCTACACCTTC.